The T cell receptor (beta chain) under discussion was sequenced for a study of blood T cells in healthy people across ages. Together with a sample-barcoded 5' primer, a J-beta primer mix was included in a second PCR lasting roughly 6 to 12 cycles. TCRdb recomputed calls from the 5' RACE reads with MiXCR, one row per CDR3 protein. The repertoire holds under 1,100,000 distinct CDR3 sequences, with about 23% as singletons. These sequences were also reported in another study, on T cells of mothers and their children.

This TCR was recovered from a girl between 2 and 10 years old in good health. Sequenced: blood.

The CDR3 DNA sequence: TGCAGCGTGACAAGTCTGTTTGGGGCCAACGTCCTGACTTTC. Its translation is CSVTSLFGANVLTF. V gene TRBV29-1 combines with J gene TRBJ2-6; no clear D gene. The length of the CDR3 is 14 residues. Trimming pared 6 bases from V and 3 bases from J, leaving 12 bases between. Germline-derived CDR1 and CDR2 are SQVTM and ANQGSEA.